What follows are 15 T cell receptor beta chains derived from one specimen sequenced in a study of T cells of healthy individuals. Via MiXCR, TCRdb re-called the 5' RACE reads, giving one row per CDR3 protein. The sample carries about 96,000 distinct CDR3 sequences, 17% recorded once. Receptors were obtained from a human donor in good health.

V is TRBV5-1 and J is TRBJ1-2; tentative D call: TRBD1 (5 bases). The germline gives CDR1 SGHRS, CDR2 YFSETQ. The CDR3 length is 15 residues. The V gene lost 0 bases and the J gene lost 0 bases, with 9 bases spanning the gap. The CDR3 protein is CASSLGQSTNYGYTF. CDR3 in DNA: TGCGCCAGCAGCTTGGGACAGTCTACTAACTATGGCTACACCTTC.

The chain recombines TRBV27 with TRBJ2-3; 7 bases map to TRBD2. The CDR3 extends over 16 amino acids. Germline V gene data show CDR1 as MNHEY and CDR2 as SMNVEV (reference sequence). The V and J ends lost 1 base and 0 bases, in that order; junction bases with no gene match: 4. In nucleotides, the CDR3 is TGTGCCAGCAGTTTATGGAGCGGGATTAGCACAGATACGCAGTATTTT. This translates into CASSLWSGISTDTQYF.

This rearrangement joins TRBV5-1 to TRBJ2-3; D possibly corresponds to TRBD1 (5 bases). The CDR3 is 14 amino acids. The germline V gene encodes CDR1 SGHRS and CDR2 YFSETQ. V was cut by 4 bases and J by 2 bases, with 11 bases left in between. The CDR3 sequence: CASSPQGDTDTQYF. CDR3 nucleotide sequence: TGCGCCAGCAGCCCCCAGGGCGACACAGATACGCAGTATTTT.

The rearrangement uses TRBV6-5 and TRBJ1-5, with D perhaps matching TRBD1 (6 bases). The V end was cut by 8 bases, the J end by 7 bases, with 21 bases between. This CDR3 contains 15 residues. From germline, CDR1 is MNHEY and CDR2 SVGAGI. As DNA, the CDR3 is TGTGCCAGCGCGAGGGCAGGGGTTGCGGAGCAGCCCCAGCATTTT. Amino acids: CASARAGVAEQPQHF.

V and J are TRBV2 and TRBJ2-5; D may be TRBD1 or TRBD2 (6 bases each). Germline V gives CDR1 SNHLY, CDR2 FYNNEI. The CDR3 is made up of 13 amino acids. The V gene lost 5 bases and the J gene lost 7 bases, with 14 bases spanning the gap. In nucleotides, the CDR3 is TGTGCCAGCAGTCCGGGGGCGATTCGGACCCAGTACTTC. Its protein is CASSPGAIRTQYF.

The chain links TRBV12-3 or TRBV12-4 to TRBJ2-2; D gene ambiguous. V was trimmed by 2 bases and J by 6 bases, leaving 7 bases between them. The CDR3 totals 13 residues. The CDR3 DNA reads as TGTGCCAGCAGTTTATTTGGATCCGGGGAGCTGTTTTTT. This gives the protein CASSLFGSGELFF.

The rearrangement uses TRBV7-2 and TRBJ2-7; no firm D call. The CDR3 totals 14 residues. Germline loops: CDR1 SGHTA, CDR2 FQGNSA. Trimming pared 1 base from V and 0 bases from J, leaving 7 bases between. The CDR3 DNA sequence: TGTGCCAGCAGCTTAGGAGGAAACTCCTACGAGCAGTACTTC. Amino acid sequence: CASSLGGNSYEQYF.

The chain uses TRBV6-2 or TRBV6-3 and TRBJ2-2; D is unresolved. The CDR3 extends over 15 amino acids. Germline V gives CDR1 MNHEY, CDR2 SVGEGT. The V and J ends lost 5 bases and 4 bases respectively, with 14 bases between them. Here the CDR3 DNA reads TGTGCCAGCAGTCGTCTATCGGCTGTCACCGGGGAGCTGTTTTTT. It specifies CASSRLSAVTGELFF.

The rearrangement links TRBV7-2 to TRBJ2-4, with 11 bases that match TRBD2. From germline, CDR1 is SGHTA and CDR2 FQGNSA. V shed 4 bases and J 8 bases; nucleotides not matched to a gene: 16. The CDR3 runs 18 residues. The CDR3 coding sequence is TGTGCCAGCAGCTCCAATCCTCTAGCGGGAGGTAGAGACCACATTCAGTACTTC. Amino acid sequence: CASSSNPLAGGRDHIQYF.

This clonotype was seen more than once but under ten times. The gene calls are TRBV1 and TRBJ2-1; TRBD1 is the table's D call and was not checked against the DNA. TRBV1 is termed a pseudogene. This CDR3 has 13 amino acids. The CDR3 nucleotides are TGCACCACCACCGGGAAGAGTTATAATGAGCAGTTCTTC. Protein product: CTTTGKSYNEQFF.

The CDR3 region has the DNA TGTGCCAGCAGTCAAGGGGCCTTCGGGGAGACCCAGTACTTC. Translation: CASSQGAFGETQYF. The chain couples TRBV28 to TRBJ2-5; D is possibly TRBD1 (5 bases). Trimming removed 5 bases at V and 5 bases at J, with 15 bases between. Germline-derived CDR1 and CDR2 are MDHEN and SYDVKM. The CDR3 consists of 14 residues.

This clonotype was detected once. The V and J genes are TRBV6-5 and TRBJ1-3; 7 bases match TRBD1. V shed 5 bases and J 5 bases; nucleotides not matched to a gene: 6. Germline-derived CDR1 and CDR2 are MNHEY and SVGAGI. This CDR3 has 14 amino acids. In DNA form, the CDR3 reads TGTGCCAGCAGTCGCGACAGGGATCGAAACACCATATATTTT. Its translation is CASSRDRDRNTIYF.

This clonotype was seen ten or more times. The CDR3 coding sequence is TGTGCCAGCAGCTTCACGATGAAAGGGATCGACAACTACGAGCAGTACTTC. It encodes CASSFTMKGIDNYEQYF. V and J are TRBV7-9 and TRBJ2-7; no clear D. The germline V gene encodes CDR1 SEHNR and CDR2 FQNEAQ (reference sequence). There are 17 residues in the CDR3. The V gene lost 3 bases and the J gene lost 3 bases, with 21 bases spanning the gap.

This clonotype was seen a few times. This chain uses TRBV20-1 with TRBJ1-1; the match to TRBD1 covers 7 bases. Unmatched junction bases numbered 5, after V lost 4 bases and J lost 3 bases. In germline, CDR1 is DFQATT, CDR2 SNEGSKA (reference sequence). This CDR3 spans 13 amino acids. The CDR3, as DNA: TGCAGTGCTATCAAACAGGGGTACACTGAAGCTTTCTTT. Its translation: CSAIKQGYTEAFF.

This clonotype appeared a few times. This sequence joins TRBV20-1 and TRBJ2-1, with D perhaps TRBD2 (6 bases). V dropped 3 bases and J dropped 2 bases, with 14 bases sitting between them. CDR3 length equals 15 residues. CDR1 and CDR2 from the germline V gene are DFQATT and SNEGSKA (reference sequence). This CDR3 is CSARGGVITYNEQFF. The CDR3 nucleotides read TGCAGTGCTAGGGGCGGGGTCATTACCTACAATGAGCAGTTCTTC.